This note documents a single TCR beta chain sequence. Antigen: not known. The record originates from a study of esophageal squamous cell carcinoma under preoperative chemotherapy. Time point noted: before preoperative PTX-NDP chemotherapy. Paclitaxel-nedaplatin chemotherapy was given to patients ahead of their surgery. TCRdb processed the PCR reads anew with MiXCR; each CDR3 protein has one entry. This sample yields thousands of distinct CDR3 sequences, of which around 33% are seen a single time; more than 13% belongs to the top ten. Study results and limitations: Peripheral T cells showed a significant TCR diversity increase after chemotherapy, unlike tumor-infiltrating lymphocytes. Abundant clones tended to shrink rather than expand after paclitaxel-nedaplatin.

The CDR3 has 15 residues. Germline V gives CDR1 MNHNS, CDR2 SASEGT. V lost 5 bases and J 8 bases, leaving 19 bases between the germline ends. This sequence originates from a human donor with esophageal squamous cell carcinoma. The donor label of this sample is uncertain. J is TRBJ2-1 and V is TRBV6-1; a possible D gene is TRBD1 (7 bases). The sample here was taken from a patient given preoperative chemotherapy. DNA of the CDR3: TGTGCCAGCAGTAGACTAGGGGGCACTCGGGATGAGCAGTTCTTC. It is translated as CASSRLGGTRDEQFF.